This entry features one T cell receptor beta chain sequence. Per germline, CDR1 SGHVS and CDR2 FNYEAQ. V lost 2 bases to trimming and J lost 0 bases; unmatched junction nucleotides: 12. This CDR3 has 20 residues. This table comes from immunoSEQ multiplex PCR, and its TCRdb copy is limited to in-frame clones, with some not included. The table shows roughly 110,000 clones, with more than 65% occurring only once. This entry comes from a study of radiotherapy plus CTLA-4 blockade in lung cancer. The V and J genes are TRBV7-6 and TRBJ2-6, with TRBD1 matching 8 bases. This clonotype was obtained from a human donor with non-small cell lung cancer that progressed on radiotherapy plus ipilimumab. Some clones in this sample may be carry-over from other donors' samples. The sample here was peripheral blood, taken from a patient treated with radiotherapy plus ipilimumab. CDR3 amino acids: CASSLRAGGGFDSGANVLTF. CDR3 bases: TGTGCCAGCAGCTTAAGGGCAGGGGGCGGTTTTGACTCTGGGGCCAACGTCCTGACTTTC.